This TCR beta chain stems from a study of tumor-infiltrating lymphocytes in primary liver carcinoma. Study at large: Sample yields, roughly 3.5 to 7.13 million productive TCRbeta reads, were similar across the tissue types.

This CDR3 contains 15 residues. CDR1 is MNHEY, CDR2 SVGAGI, per germline. The V segment lost 6 bases and the J segment 2 bases; nucleotides outside the gene matches: 4. This clonotype occurred a few times. Both blood RNA, taken from unsorted whole blood, and germline DNA were extracted. There were only treatment-naive patients, all with chronic HBV infection. Synthesis of TCR beta cDNA was carried out from approximately 470 ng total RNA with a constant-region primer. Three-round nested multiplex PCR performed with slightly modified ARM-PCR produced the TCR beta libraries. Researchers ran the first two PCR rounds for roughly 10 cycles each with TRBV1-TRBV30 forward primers and a C-beta reverse primer. TCRdb fed the multiplex PCR reads into MiXCR, producing one record per CDR3 protein. The table records some 190,000 distinct CDR3 sequences, roughly 60% of them present only once.

The chain joins TRBV6-5 to TRBJ1-1; 12 nucleotides align to TRBD1. The receptor was isolated from a man aged 40-55 years with primary liver carcinoma and hepatitis B virus infection. Sequences were obtained from peripheral blood. The CDR3 sequence is CASRGQGAGNTEAFF. The CDR3 nucleotides are TGTGCCAGCAGGGGACAGGGGGCGGGAAACACTGAAGCTTTCTTT.